Presented here are 24 T cell receptor beta chains from one specimen sequenced in a study of cytomegalovirus exposure and HLA in healthy donors. In the PCR, 60 Vbeta and 13 Jbeta primers were used. Libraries were prepared by immunoSEQ multiplex PCR; TCRdb keeps only in-frame clonotypes and omits some of them. The sample consists of under 90,000 clones, 70% to 85% of them appearing once. Sequenced material: PBMCs. The receptors were gathered from a middle-aged woman in good health and CMV-seronegative.

This clone showed up just once. The rearrangement links TRBV6-1 to TRBJ1-1; TRBD1 is a possible D gene (6 bases). Germline assignment: CDR1 MNHNS and CDR2 SASEGT. The CDR3 sequence is 14 residues long. V was pared by 1 base and J by 6 bases, with 12 bases between. The CDR3 region has the DNA TGTGCCAGCAGTGAAGTAAATGAGGGGGCTGAAGCTTTCTTT. Amino acid sequence: CASSEVNEGAEAFF.

The chain couples TRBV19 to TRBJ1-4; 8 nucleotides match TRBD1. The V and J ends lost 6 bases and 7 bases, in that order; junction bases with no gene match: 7. This CDR3 comprises 14 residues. Germline CDR1 is LNHDA and CDR2 is SQIVND (reference sequence). The CDR3 DNA reads TGTGCCAGTAGGCAAGGACAGGGTATTGAAAAACTGTTTTTT. Encoded protein: CASRQGQGIEKLFF. The whole variable domain, filled in from reference TRBV19 and TRBJ1-4, reads DGGITQSPKYLFRKEGQNVTLSCEQNLNHDAMYWYRQDPGQGLRLIYYSQIVNDFQKGDIAEGYSVSREKKESFPLTVTSAQKNPTAFYLCASRQGQGIEKLFFGSGTQLSVL.

This clone was counted a few times. The genes are TRBV9 and TRBJ1-4, with D uncertain. Germline CDR1 and CDR2: SGDLS and YYNGEE. The CDR3 loop spans 14 amino acids. V shed 1 base and J shed 7 bases, with 11 bases lying between them. The DNA for the CDR3 is TGTGCCAGCAGCGTAAACGAACTCGGTGAAAAACTGTTTTTT. Protein sequence: CASSVNELGEKLFF.

This clone was counted between two and nine times. The chain couples TRBV2 to TRBJ1-2; 8 bases line up with TRBD1. Germline lookup yields CDR1 SNHLY and CDR2 FYNNEI. The CDR3 extends over 14 amino acids. Trimming cost V 6 bases and J 1 base; bases outside gene matches: 4. The CDR3 region is CASSGTGNNYGYTF. The CDR3 coding sequence is TGTGCCAGCAGCGGGACAGGTAATAACTATGGCTACACCTTC.

The CDR3 region has the DNA TGCGCCAGCAGTGAGCAGGGGACCTCTGGAAACACCATATATTTT. Its translation: CASSEQGTSGNTIYF. The V call is TRBV10-1, the J call TRBJ1-3; possible D gene TRBD1, 6 bases. Germline V CDR1 and CDR2: WNHNN, SYGVQD (reference sequence). The ends were cut back, 2 bases at V and 0 bases at J, with 8 bases in the middle. The CDR3 sequence is 15 residues long.

The chain joins TRBV18 to TRBJ1-2; a possible D gene is TRBD1 (5 bases). Trimming shortened V by 3 bases and J by 8 bases, and 13 bases separated the two germline ends. The V gene's germline CDR1 is KGHSH and CDR2 LQKENI. The CDR3 sequence is 13 residues long. For the CDR3, the DNA is TGTGCCAGCTCACCTGGGGCCCTCGACGGCTACACCTTC. Translating gives CASSPGALDGYTF. Combining the CDR3 with reference TRBV18 and TRBJ1-2 gives the whole variable domain NAGVMQNPRHLVRRRGQEARLRCSPMKGHSHVYWYRQLPEEGLKFMVYLQKENIIDESGMPKERFSAEFPKEGPSILRIQQVVRGDSAAYFCASSPGALDGYTFGSGTRLTVV.

The chain is built from TRBV27 and TRBJ2-7, with a tentative D call TRBD2 (6 bases). The CDR3 is made up of 15 amino acids. Germline CDR1 reads MNHEY; CDR2 reads SMNVEV (reference sequence). The ends were cut back, 1 base at V and 0 bases at J, with 10 bases in the middle. The CDR3 DNA reads as TGTGCCAGCAGTTTATTGCGGGGAGACTCCTACGAGCAGTACTTC. Residues: CASSLLRGDSYEQYF.

The CDR3 reads CASSGTGGNQPQHF. In nucleotides, the CDR3 is TGTGCCAGCAGCGGGACAGGAGGCAATCAGCCCCAGCATTTT. V is TRBV2 and J is TRBJ1-5; 8 bases match TRBD1. V lost 6 bases and J lost 2; bases outside the gene matches: 3. The CDR3 runs 14 residues. Germline V lookup: CDR1 SNHLY, CDR2 FYNNEI.

The rearrangement links TRBV15 to TRBJ2-7, with a tentative D call TRBD2 (6 bases). With 8 bases removed from V and 0 bases from J, the gap between germline ends came to 14 bases. Germline V lookup: CDR1 LNHNV, CDR2 YYDKDF (reference sequence). The CDR3 runs to 14 residues. The CDR3 sequence: CATGRGRGSYEQYF. CDR3 nucleotides: TGTGCCACCGGGCGGGGTCGGGGCTCCTACGAGCAGTACTTC.

The chain employs TRBV5-4 and TRBJ1-1; D gene unclear. The CDR3 runs to 13 residues. V lost 6 bases and J 0 bases, leaving 9 bases between the germline ends. Germline assignment: CDR1 SGHNT and CDR2 YYREEE (reference sequence). Here the CDR3 reads CASNTQMNTEAFF. The CDR3 nucleotides read TGTGCCAGCAATACACAAATGAACACTGAAGCTTTCTTT.

The V call is TRBV19, the J call TRBJ1-5, with D possibly being TRBD1 (6 bases). The CDR3 extends over 14 amino acids. Germline lookup yields CDR1 LNHDA and CDR2 SQIVND (reference sequence). Trimming removed 3 bases from V and 5 bases from J, with 11 bases in between. CDR3 in amino acids: CASSIGGRDQPQHF. CDR3 bases: TGTGCCAGTAGTATTGGGGGCAGGGATCAGCCCCAGCATTTT.

V gene TRBV6-4 combines with J gene TRBJ2-3; TRBD2 agrees at 9 bases. The CDR3 totals 15 residues. Germline CDR1 MRHNA, CDR2 SNTAGT. The V segment lost 4 bases and the J segment 1 base; nucleotides outside the gene matches: 3. Here the CDR3 reads CASSAERGGTDTQYF. CDR3 DNA: TGTGCCAGCAGTGCGGAGCGGGGGGGCACAGATACGCAGTATTTT.

The chain carries TRBV29-1 and TRBJ1-3; no clear D gene. V gave up 7 bases and J gave up 4 bases, with 14 bases separating them. The V gene's germline CDR1 is SQVTM and CDR2 ANQGSEA. The length of the CDR3 is 13 residues. CDR3 in amino acids: CSAAGSWGNTIYF. The CDR3 nucleotides read TGCAGCGCAGCCGGGTCCTGGGGAAACACCATATATTTT. Full variable domain (remainder filled in from reference TRBV29-1 and TRBJ1-3): SAVISQKPSRDICQRGTSLTIQCQVDSQVTMMFWYRQQPGQSLTLIATANQGSEATYESGFVIDKFPISRPNLTFSTLTVSNMSPEDSSIYLCSAAGSWGNTIYFGEGSWLTVV.

The V gene is TRBV28, the J gene TRBJ2-7, with D perhaps TRBD1 (7 bases). CDR1 MDHEN and CDR2 SYDVKM come from the germline V gene. This CDR3 is 15 amino acids long. V was clipped by 4 bases and J by 6 bases, with 19 bases between them. CDR3 nucleotides: TGTGCCAGCAGTTCGGGGGACAGCCGGGGCGGCGAGCAGTACTTC. The encoded protein is CASSSGDSRGGEQYF. Variable domain in full (rest from reference TRBV28 and TRBJ2-7): DVKVTQSSRYLVKRTGEKVFLECVQDMDHENMFWYRQDPGLGLRLIYFSYDVKMKEKGDIPEGYSVSREKKERFSLILESASTNQTSMYLCASSSGDSRGGEQYFGPGTRLTVT.

V gene TRBV2 combines with J gene TRBJ2-7; TRBD1 might be the D (5 bases). Germline V gene data show CDR1 as SNHLY and CDR2 as FYNNEI. This CDR3 spans 13 amino acids. Deletions cut 6 bases from V and 3 bases from J, with 12 bases between. In DNA, the CDR3 is TGTGCCAGCAGGACAGAGGATAGCTACGAGCAGTACTTC. Its protein is CASRTEDSYEQYF.

The CDR3 DNA sequence: TGTGCCAGCAGCCCGACAGGGGGCGAGATCATCCGTGGCTACACCTTC. It codes for CASSPTGGEIIRGYTF. The chain uses TRBV11-1 and TRBJ1-2; 10 bases align to TRBD1. CDR3 length: 16 residues. CDR1 is SGHAT and CDR2 is FQDESV in the germline V gene (reference sequence). The junction had 13 bases not matched to a gene; V was cut back by 5 bases and J by 7 bases.

This clone was counted between two and nine times. The chain has TRBV30 and TRBJ2-1; 9 bases line up with TRBD2. The CDR3 is made up of 14 amino acids. After removal of 0 bases from V and 7 bases from J, the junction contained 4 bases not matched to a gene. CDR1 and CDR2 from the germline V gene are GTSNPN and SVGIG (reference sequence). Written as DNA, the CDR3 is TGTGCCTGGAGTGTACCGAGCGGGGGGAATGAGCAGTTCTTC. Protein: CAWSVPSGGNEQFF. The whole variable domain, remainder taken from reference TRBV30 and TRBJ2-1, is SQTIHQWPATLVQPVGSPLSLECTVEGTSNPNLYWYRQAAGRGLQLLFYSVGIGQISSEVPQNLSASRPQDRQFILSSKKLLLSDSGFYLCAWSVPSGGNEQFFGPGTRLTVL.

In its sample, this clone was seen a few times. This chain links TRBV19 with TRBJ1-5; D unclear. This CDR3 spans 12 amino acids. Germline values: CDR1 LNHDA, CDR2 SQIVND (reference sequence). Between the trimmed V and J ends, which lost 5 bases and 7 bases, there was a span of 9 bases. This chain's CDR3 is CASSYSRQPQHF. In nucleotides, the CDR3 is TGTGCCAGTAGTTATTCGAGACAGCCCCAGCATTTT.

This clone was seen only a few times. The rearrangement links TRBV7-9 to TRBJ2-7, with a weak D call TRBD1 (5 bases). V was pared by 1 base and J by 5 bases, with 6 bases between. The CDR3 length is 12 residues. Germline assignment: CDR1 SEHNR and CDR2 FQNEAQ (reference sequence). The CDR3 spells CASSLEGNEQYF. The DNA for the CDR3 is TGTGCCAGCAGCTTAGAGGGGAACGAGCAGTACTTC.

This chain joins TRBV9 and TRBJ1-6; TRBD1 matches 8 bases. CDR3 length: 15 residues. The V and J ends lost 4 bases and 5 bases, in that order; junction bases with no gene match: 5. Germline CDR1 is SGDLS and CDR2 is YYNGEE. The CDR3 loop is CASSPRTGNNSPLHF. In nucleotides, the CDR3 is TGTGCCAGCAGCCCCCGGACAGGGAATAATTCACCCCTCCACTTT.

The chain uses TRBV4-2 and TRBJ2-3, with a weak D call TRBD2 (5 bases). V gave up 4 bases and J gave up 1 base, with 9 bases separating them. The CDR3 is 14 amino acids. Germline CDR1 is LGHNA and CDR2 is YNFKEQ. The CDR3 nucleotides read TGTGCCAGCAGCCGGGAGTCGGGCACAGATACGCAGTATTTT. The encoded protein is CASSRESGTDTQYF.

This chain links TRBV12-5 with TRBJ1-2; 7 bases are a match to TRBD1. The V segment lost 5 bases and the J segment 1 base; nucleotides outside the gene matches: 4. Germline V lookup: CDR1 LGHNT, CDR2 FRNRAP. CDR3 length: 14 residues. The CDR3 spells CASGPQGLNYGYTF. CDR3 DNA: TGTGCTAGTGGTCCACAGGGGCTTAACTATGGCTACACCTTC.

V and J are TRBV7-8 and TRBJ1-3, with TRBD1 identical over 7 bases. The V and J ends lost 5 bases and 0 bases, in that order; junction bases with no gene match: 4. Germline CDR1 is SGHVS and CDR2 is FQNEAQ. The CDR3 length is 15 residues. CDR3 nucleotides: TGTGCCAGCAGCCGCACAGGGGACTCTGGAAACACCATATATTTT. Its translation is CASSRTGDSGNTIYF. Full variable domain (missing parts from reference TRBV7-8 and TRBJ1-3): GAGVSQSPRYKVAKRGQDVALRCDPISGHVSLFWYQQALGQGPEFLTYFQNEAQLDKSGLPSDRFFAERPEGSVSTLKIQRTQQEDSAVYLCASSRTGDSGNTIYFGEGSWLTVV.

The chain has TRBV4-2 and TRBJ2-5; 9 bases agree with TRBD1. The CDR3 spans 18 residues. V lost 0 bases, J lost 4 bases, and 12 bases stayed unmatched. Germline V gene lookup returns CDR1 LGHNA and CDR2 YNFKEQ. The CDR3 spells CASSQEEGNRGLGETQYF. CDR3 sequence (DNA): TGTGCCAGCAGCCAAGAGGAGGGGAACAGGGGGCTTGGAGAGACCCAGTACTTC.